These T cell receptor beta chains were read from a single sample in a study of read filtering for tumor transcriptome and immune sequencing. TCRdb itself ran the reads through MiXCR, one entry per CDR3 protein. The data contain around 58,000 distinct CDR3 sequences, approximately 15% of them singletons. The sample comprised a population of CD138-negative cells sorted from bone marrow. The receptors come from a donor at least 40 years old with multiple myeloma. The CDR3 runs from the conserved cysteine through the conserved F or W. Each record gives: CDR3 protein, CDR3 length, V gene, J gene, D gene. D genes are given only for firm matches.

CASSPLADWSRQYF	14	TRBV28	TRBJ2-7	TRBD2
CSVVRGYEQYF	11	TRBV29-1	TRBJ2-7	-
CAWSPDGLVGTDTQYF	16	TRBV30	TRBJ2-3	TRBD2
CASSPRGTSGDNEQFF	16	TRBV7-2	TRBJ2-1	TRBD2
CASSQSTGSRTDTQYF	16	TRBV11-2	TRBJ2-3	-
CSARPGQGFSYNSPLHF	17	TRBV20-1	TRBJ1-6	TRBD1
CASSSSSTGTYEQYF	15	TRBV27	TRBJ2-7	-
CASRGSSSYEQYF	13	TRBV19	TRBJ2-7	-
CSVVPGLAALNEQFF	15	TRBV29-1	TRBJ2-1	TRBD2
CASSQSPGLNTGELFF	16	TRBV4-1	TRBJ2-2	-